Following are 15 T cell receptor beta chains from one sample sequenced in a study of T-cell reconstitution after alpha-beta-depleted transplantation in children. Unique molecular identifiers tagged the TCRbeta library. TCRdb reprocessed the PCR reads via MiXCR and lists one record per CDR3 protein. The sample shows 450,000 to 600,000 distinct CDR3 sequences, about 10% of them seen only once. Here the sequenced sample was PBMCs, taken before TCRalphabeta/CD19-depleted stem cell transplant. The receptors were gathered from a child aged 2-15 years with inherited bone marrow failure, due to receive a stem cell transplant.

In its sample, this clonotype was seen many times. This chain uses TRBV27 with TRBJ2-3; 12 nucleotides line up with TRBD2. CDR1 is MNHEY, CDR2 SMNVEV, per germline (reference sequence). V trimming: 5 bases; J trimming: 2 bases; junction bases outside the gene matches: 11. The CDR3 is made up of 18 amino acids. The CDR3 region has the DNA TGTGCCAGCAGTACCCCGGGACTAGCGGGCCTTTCCACAGATACGCAGTATTTT. Translation gives CASSTPGLAGLSTDTQYF.

This clonotype was picked up many times. CDR3 bases: TGCAGTGCTGAGGTCAACAATCAGCCCCAGCATTTT. Translation gives CSAEVNNQPQHF. V and J are TRBV20-1 and TRBJ1-5; D not resolved. CDR1 is DFQATT, CDR2 SNEGSKA, per germline (reference sequence). V was pared by 5 bases and J by 3 bases, with 8 bases between. The CDR3 extends over 12 amino acids.

Only a few counts were recorded for this clonotype. The genes are TRBV19 and TRBJ1-1; D unresolved. Germline CDR1 LNHDA, CDR2 SQIVND (reference sequence). Trimming removed 3 bases at V and 0 bases at J, with 2 bases between. This CDR3 is 12 amino acids long. Here the CDR3 reads CASSILNTEAFF. The CDR3 nucleotides read TGTGCCAGTAGTATCCTGAACACTGAAGCTTTCTTT.

The chain couples TRBV7-2 to TRBJ1-1; the D gene is possibly TRBD1 (6 bases). Germline lookup yields CDR1 SGHTA and CDR2 FQGNSA. The CDR3 runs 13 residues. V lost 2 bases and J lost 11, with 15 bases in between. The CDR3 reads CASSLRTAAAAFF. CDR3 in DNA: TGTGCCAGCAGCTTACGGACAGCAGCCGCGGCTTTCTTT.

The chain joins TRBV20-1 to TRBJ2-7, with D uncertain. Trimming pared 3 bases from V and 3 bases from J, leaving 12 bases between. The length of the CDR3 is 13 residues. The germline V gene has CDR1 DFQATT and CDR2 SNEGSKA (reference sequence). CDR3 nucleotide sequence: TGCAGTGCTAGTCCCCAAAGCGACTACGAGCAGTACTTC. This codes for CSASPQSDYEQYF.

This clonotype appeared many times. The chain recombines TRBV19 with TRBJ2-5, with a possible D match to TRBD2 (5 bases). This CDR3 is built from 13 residues. V lost 8 bases, J lost 1 base, and 11 bases lay in between. Germline CDR1 LNHDA, CDR2 SQIVND (reference sequence). The CDR3 DNA reads TGTGCCAGTGGGTCAGCGGCCCAAGAGACCCAGTACTTC. Translating it yields CASGSAAQETQYF.

This clonotype came up a few times. V gene TRBV7-9 combines with J gene TRBJ2-1, with 7 bases that match TRBD2. After removal of 3 bases from V and 7 bases from J, the junction contained 9 bases not matched to a gene. CDR3 length: 15 residues. Looked up from germline, CDR1 is SEHNR and CDR2 is FQNEAQ (reference sequence). The CDR3 region is CASSFSGKGPNEQFF. Here the CDR3 DNA reads TGTGCCAGCAGCTTCAGCGGGAAAGGGCCGAATGAGCAGTTCTTC.

This clonotype was seen at least ten times. The chain joins TRBV4-1 to TRBJ2-7; D gene uncertain. The V end was cut by 0 bases, the J end by 6 bases, with 6 bases between. The V gene's germline CDR1 is MGHRA and CDR2 YSYEKL. The CDR3 is made up of 12 amino acids. CDR3: CASSQDLIEQYF. DNA of the CDR3: TGCGCCAGCAGCCAAGATCTGATCGAGCAGTACTTC.

The chain recombines TRBV18 with TRBJ1-1, with D possibly being TRBD1 (5 bases). Germline V gene lookup returns CDR1 KGHSH and CDR2 LQKENI. V was shortened by 1 base and J by 2 bases, with 14 bases between the two germline ends. The CDR3 is 16 amino acids. The DNA of the CDR3 is TGTGCCAGCTCACCACGAGCCGGGCAGGGTAACACTGAAGCTTTCTTT. It codes for CASSPRAGQGNTEAFF.

This chain joins TRBV23-1 and TRBJ2-1; D is unclear. TRBV23-1 is annotated as an ORF whose role is uncertain. Trimming removed 2 bases at V and 1 base at J, with 9 bases between. This CDR3 has 15 residues. CDR3 sequence: CASSQNVRSYNEQFF. CDR3 DNA: TGCGCCAGCAGTCAAAATGTCAGATCCTACAATGAGCAGTTCTTC.

About this clonotype: Given a much more abundant clone one base away, this may be a read error. V usage is TRBV10-3 and J usage is TRBJ1-2; no clear D gene. Trimming cost V 2 bases and J 4 bases, with 8 bases left between them. Germline-derived CDR1 and CDR2 are ENHRY and SYGVKD. The CDR3 covers 13 residues. For the CDR3, the DNA is TGTGCCATCAGTGAGCGGGCCGGCTATGGCTACACCTTC. Its protein is CAISERAGYGYTF.

This clonotype was observed at least ten times. The V gene is TRBV6-5, the J gene TRBJ1-1; tentatively, D is TRBD1 (5 bases). The V gene's germline CDR1 is MNHEY and CDR2 SVGAGI. The CDR3 runs 13 residues. V was cut by 4 bases and J by 5 bases, with 11 bases left in between. CDR3 sequence reads: CASSLLRVTEAFF. In DNA form, the CDR3 reads TGTGCCAGCAGTTTACTCAGGGTAACTGAAGCTTTCTTT.

In its sample, this clonotype was seen a few times. J is TRBJ2-7 and V is TRBV18, with TRBD2 as a possible D gene (6 bases). This CDR3 comprises 14 residues. The V end lost 6 bases, the J end lost 4 bases, and 16 bases lay between the germline ends. The germline gives CDR1 KGHSH, CDR2 LQKENI. CDR3 region: CASSPLAGRYEQYF. The CDR3 DNA is TGTGCCAGCTCTCCCCTGGCGGGACGGTACGAGCAGTACTTC.

The chain carries TRBV5-1 and TRBJ1-2, with 9 nucleotides matching TRBD1. The ends lost 4 bases at V and 2 bases at J; junction bases unmatched: 3. CDR1 and CDR2 (germline): SGHRS, YFSETQ. The CDR3 is made up of 14 amino acids. The chain's CDR3 is CASSGGQGNYGYTF. CDR3 DNA sequence: TGCGCCAGCAGCGGGGGACAGGGCAACTATGGCTACACCTTC.

There are a few counts of this clonotype. This sequence joins TRBV7-2 and TRBJ2-1, with 13 bases matching TRBD2. The CDR3 is made up of 16 amino acids. The V and J ends lost 5 bases and 1 base, in that order; junction bases with no gene match: 2. Germline V CDR1 and CDR2: SGHTA, FQGNSA. CDR3 protein: CASSRGLAGSYNEQFF. The CDR3 DNA is TGTGCCAGCAGCCGGGGACTAGCGGGATCCTACAATGAGCAGTTCTTC.